These 8 T cell receptor beta chains originate from one sample sequenced in a study of siplizumab effects on memory and regulatory T cells. A 37°C coculture lasting more than five days was applied to the mixed lymphocyte reaction cells. No antigen is known for these receptors. Assay used: immunoSEQ multiplex PCR; TCRdb lists only in-frame clones, some missing. In the table there are 15,000 to 20,000 clones, about 40% of which are singletons. The specimen was CFSE-low (dividing) CD4+ T cells sorted from an allogeneic mixed lymphocyte reaction. These receptors all stem from a human donor in good health; the cells came from an allogeneic mixed lymphocyte reaction. Some clones in this sample may be carry-over from other donors' samples.

This clone came up a few times. A junction boundary mismatches the germline segment, possibly from a read error. DNA of the CDR3: TGTGCTAGCAGCTTAGCGCTACGCAATGAGCAGTTCTTC. Translation gives CASSLALRNEQFF. V and J are TRBV7-7 and TRBJ2-1, with a weak D call TRBD2 (5 bases). CDR1 and CDR2 from the germline V gene are SSHAT and FNYEAQ (reference sequence). The CDR3 is made up of 13 amino acids.

This clone was recorded a few times. V usage is TRBV7-6 and J usage is TRBJ2-2, with 12 bases fitting TRBD1. CDR1 and CDR2 (germline): SGHVS, FNYEAQ. The CDR3 is 16 residues long. The J segment lost 2 bases and the V segment lost 3 bases, leaving 1 base of the junction unmatched. CDR3 sequence (DNA): TGTGCCAGCAGCTTGGGACAGGGGGCAAACACCGGGGAGCTGTTTTTT. Protein: CASSLGQGANTGELFF. The full variable domain, rest sourced from reference TRBV7-6 and TRBJ2-2, is GAGVSQSPRYKVTKRGQDVALRCDPISGHVSLYWYRQALGQGPEFLTYFNYEAQQDKSGLPNDRFSAERPEGSISTLTIQRTEQRDSAMYRCASSLGQGANTGELFFGEGSRLTVL.

This clone is medium-sized in the sample. The genes are TRBV9 and TRBJ2-7; D not certain. Germline CDR1 SGDLS, CDR2 YYNGEE. Trimming stripped 4 bases from V and 2 bases from J, with 16 bases between. The CDR3 covers 15 residues. The CDR3 loop reads CASSLSLSGTYEQYF. The CDR3 nucleotides are TGTGCCAGCAGCCTCTCCCTGTCGGGTACCTACGAGCAGTACTTC.

This chain connects TRBV11-2 to TRBJ1-1, with TRBD1 matching over 8 bases. Trimming took 5 bases from V and 4 from J; bases not matched to a gene: 9. The germline V gene has CDR1 SGHAT and CDR2 FQNNGV. The CDR3 length is 15 residues. CDR3 loop: CASSPWTGSGTEAFF. The DNA of the CDR3 is TGTGCCAGCAGCCCCTGGACAGGGAGTGGCACTGAAGCTTTCTTT.

This clone is medium-sized. The J gene is TRBJ1-4, the V gene TRBV9; perhaps TRBD1 as D (6 bases). The germline V gene encodes CDR1 SGDLS and CDR2 YYNGEE. The CDR3 has 15 amino acids. V was pared by 0 bases and J by 8 bases, with 14 bases between. The CDR3 DNA follows: TGTGCCAGCAGCGTAGGGCAGGGGTTAAGCGAAAAACTGTTTTTT. Translating gives CASSVGQGLSEKLFF.

This rearrangement joins TRBV12-5 to TRBJ2-2, with a weak D call TRBD2 (5 bases). Between the trimmed V and J ends, which lost 6 bases and 4 bases, there was a span of 15 bases. The germline gives CDR1 LGHNT, CDR2 FRNRAP. This CDR3 contains 15 residues. CDR3 coding DNA: TGTGCTAGTGGCTGGGGAGTGACCGGCACCGGGGAGCTGTTTTTT. Residues: CASGWGVTGTGELFF.

The chain is built from TRBV6-5 and TRBJ2-7, with TRBD2 identical over 10 bases. V trimming: 6 bases; J trimming: 7 bases; junction bases outside the gene matches: 6. Germline lookup yields CDR1 MNHEY and CDR2 SVGAGI. The length of the CDR3 is 13 residues. This CDR3 reads CASRLAGRVEQYF. The CDR3 DNA reads as TGTGCCAGCAGACTAGCGGGGCGCGTAGAGCAGTACTTC.

This clone was picked up one time. V is TRBV5-1 and J is TRBJ2-7; D gene ambiguous. The CDR3 has 15 residues. Trimming removed 2 bases from V and 0 bases from J, with 12 bases in between. Germline loops: CDR1 SGHRS, CDR2 YFSETQ. CDR3 in DNA: TGCGCCAGCAGCTTCGATGACGTCTCCTCCTACGAGCAGTACTTC. As protein: CASSFDDVSSYEQYF.